This T cell receptor (beta chain) stems from a study of blood T cell repertoires in COVID-19. The data were produced by immunoSEQ multiplex PCR, yet TCRdb's version contains in-frame clones alone and is incomplete. The sample carries approximately 23,000 clones, roughly 90% recorded once. The V and J ends lost 4 bases and 1 base, in that order; junction bases with no gene match: 17. From germline, CDR1 is SGHKS and CDR2 YYEKEE (reference sequence). There are 19 residues in the CDR3. This TCR came from an elderly woman with active COVID-19. The rearrangement uses TRBV5-5 and TRBJ1-3, with 7 bases that match TRBD1. The specimen was peripheral blood. The CDR3, as DNA: TGTGCCAGCAGCCCCACCAGGGGGGCAGGGTCTAGGTCTGGAAACACCATATATTTT. Translated, it gives CASSPTRGAGSRSGNTIYF.